The sample holds a few counts of the clone carrying this T cell receptor (beta chain). Germline assignment: CDR1 MGHRA and CDR2 YSYEKL. The CDR3 sequence is 15 residues long. V shed 1 base and J shed 1 base, with 11 bases lying between them. This sample stems from a study of CD8 T cells in Susac syndrome. The authors reverse transcribed roughly 0.5 to 1 ug RNA with random hexamers. Across 54 Vbeta and 13 Jbeta, TCR beta CDR3 was amplified with immunoSEQ multiplex PCR. MiXCR, applied by TCRdb to the immunoSEQ multiplex PCR reads, yields one record per CDR3 protein. The data contain some 260,000 distinct CDR3 sequences, roughly 85% of them singletons.

The sample consisted of CD8+ T cells from PBMCs. The source is a human donor with multiple sclerosis. The V call is TRBV4-1, the J call TRBJ2-7, with a weak D call TRBD2 (6 bases). DNA of the CDR3: TGCGCCAGCAGCCAAGGATGGGACTGGTCCTACGAGCAGTACTTC. Protein product: CASSQGWDWSYEQYF.